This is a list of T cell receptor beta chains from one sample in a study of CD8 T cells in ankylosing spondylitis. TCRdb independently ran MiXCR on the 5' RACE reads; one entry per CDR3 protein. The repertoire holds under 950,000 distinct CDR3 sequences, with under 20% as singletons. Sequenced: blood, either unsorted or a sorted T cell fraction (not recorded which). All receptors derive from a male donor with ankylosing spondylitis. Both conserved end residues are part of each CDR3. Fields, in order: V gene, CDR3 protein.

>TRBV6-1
CASKGQGNENSPLHF
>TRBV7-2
CASSLGGVYTGELFF
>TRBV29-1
CSVGEGTGGQETQYF
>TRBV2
CASSVQGWETQYF
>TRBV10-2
CASSLTGRTLTGELFF
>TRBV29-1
CSVADSEKLFF
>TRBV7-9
CASSLHFSSYEQYF
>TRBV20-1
CSARDDRTPTDTQYF
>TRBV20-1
CTTSGNQETQYF
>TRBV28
CASSRDSTYGYTF
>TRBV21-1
CASRGLSLTDTQYF
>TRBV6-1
CASSEPAGGPNYGYTF
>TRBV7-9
CASSLRDGPYEQYF